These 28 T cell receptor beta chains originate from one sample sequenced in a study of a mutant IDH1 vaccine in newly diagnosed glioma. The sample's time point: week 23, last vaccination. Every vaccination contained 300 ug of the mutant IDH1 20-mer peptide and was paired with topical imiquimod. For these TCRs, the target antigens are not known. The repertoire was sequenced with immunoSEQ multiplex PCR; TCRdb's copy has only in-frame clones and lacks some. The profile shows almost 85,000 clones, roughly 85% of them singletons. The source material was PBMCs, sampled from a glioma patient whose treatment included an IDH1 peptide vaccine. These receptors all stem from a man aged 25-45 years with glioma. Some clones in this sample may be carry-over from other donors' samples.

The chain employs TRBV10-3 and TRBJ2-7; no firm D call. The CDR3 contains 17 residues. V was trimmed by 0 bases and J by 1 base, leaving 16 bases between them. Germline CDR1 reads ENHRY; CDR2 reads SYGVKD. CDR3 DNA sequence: TGTGCCATCAGTGAGTCTTTAGTAGGGAATAGGTCCTACGAGCAGTACTTC. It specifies CAISESLVGNRSYEQYF.

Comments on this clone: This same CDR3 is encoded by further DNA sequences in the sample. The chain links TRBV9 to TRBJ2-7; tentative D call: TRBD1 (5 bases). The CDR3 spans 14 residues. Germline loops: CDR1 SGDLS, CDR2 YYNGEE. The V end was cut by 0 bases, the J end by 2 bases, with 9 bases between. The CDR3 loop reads CASSVGQGTYEQYF. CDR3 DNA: TGTGCCAGCAGCGTAGGGCAGGGAACCTACGAGCAGTACTTC. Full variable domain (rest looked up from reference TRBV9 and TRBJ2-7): DSGVTQTPKHLITATGQRVTLRCSPRSGDLSVYWYQQSLDQGLQFLIQYYNGEERAKGNILERFSAQQFPDLHSELNLSSLELGDSALYFCASSVGQGTYEQYFGPGTRLTVT.

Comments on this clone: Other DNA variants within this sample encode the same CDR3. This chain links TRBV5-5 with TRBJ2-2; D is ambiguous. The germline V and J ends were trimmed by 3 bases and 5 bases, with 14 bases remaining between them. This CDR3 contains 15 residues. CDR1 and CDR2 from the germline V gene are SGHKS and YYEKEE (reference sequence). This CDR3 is CASSSGFLVTGELFF. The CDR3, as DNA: TGTGCCAGCAGCTCAGGTTTCCTGGTTACCGGGGAGCTGTTTTTT.

The CDR3 here is CASSLGRHNEQFF. DNA of the CDR3: TGTGCCAGCAGTTTGGGACGACACAATGAGCAGTTCTTC. The chain links TRBV7-2 to TRBJ2-1; perhaps D is TRBD1 or TRBD2 (5 bases each). V was clipped by 6 bases and J by 5 bases, with 11 bases between them. Per germline, CDR1 SGHTA and CDR2 FQGNSA. The CDR3 loop spans 13 amino acids.

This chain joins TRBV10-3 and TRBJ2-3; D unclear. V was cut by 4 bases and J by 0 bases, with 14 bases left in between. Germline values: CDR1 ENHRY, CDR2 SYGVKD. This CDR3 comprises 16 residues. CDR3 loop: CAISVSADPSTDTQYF. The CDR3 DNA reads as TGTGCCATCAGTGTGTCGGCGGATCCTAGCACAGATACGCAGTATTTT.

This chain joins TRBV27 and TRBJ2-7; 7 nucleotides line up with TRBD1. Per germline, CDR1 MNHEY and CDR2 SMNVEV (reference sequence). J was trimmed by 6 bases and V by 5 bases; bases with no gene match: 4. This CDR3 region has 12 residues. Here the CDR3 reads CASSQTGLEQYF. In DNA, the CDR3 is TGTGCCAGCAGTCAGACAGGGCTCGAGCAGTACTTC.

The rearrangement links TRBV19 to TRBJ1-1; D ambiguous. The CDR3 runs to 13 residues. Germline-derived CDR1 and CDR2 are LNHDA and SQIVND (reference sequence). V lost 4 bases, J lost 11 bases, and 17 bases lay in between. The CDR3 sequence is CASSTLGRQQAFF. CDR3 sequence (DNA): TGTGCCAGTAGTACCCTCGGGCGCCAGCAGGCTTTCTTT.

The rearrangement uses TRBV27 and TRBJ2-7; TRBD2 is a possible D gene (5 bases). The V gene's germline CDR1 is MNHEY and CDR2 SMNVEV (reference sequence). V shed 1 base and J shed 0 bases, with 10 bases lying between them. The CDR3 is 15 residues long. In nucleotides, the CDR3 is TGTGCCAGCAGTTTATGGTCGGACTTCTCCTACGAGCAGTACTTC. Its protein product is CASSLWSDFSYEQYF.

CDR3 loop: CASSLGQGVNGYTF. As DNA, the CDR3 is TGTGCCAGCAGCTTGGGACAGGGGGTTAATGGCTACACCTTC. The chain recombines TRBV7-9 with TRBJ1-2, with 11 bases fitting TRBD1. CDR1 is SEHNR, CDR2 FQNEAQ, per germline (reference sequence). The CDR3 length is 14 residues. The V gene end was trimmed by 3 bases and the J gene end by 6 bases; junction bases not matched to a gene: 3.

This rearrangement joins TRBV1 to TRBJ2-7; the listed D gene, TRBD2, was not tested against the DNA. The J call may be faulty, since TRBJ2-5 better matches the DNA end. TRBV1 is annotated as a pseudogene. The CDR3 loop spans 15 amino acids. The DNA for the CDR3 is TGCACCAGCAGCACACAGTCACGAAGTCGGGAGACCCAGTACTTC. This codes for CTSSTQSRSRETQYF.

CDR3 sequence: CAWSKSGVEAFF. Here the CDR3 DNA reads TGTGCCTGGTCAAAGAGTGGGGTTGAAGCTTTCTTT. The V gene is TRBV30, the J gene TRBJ1-1; no firm D call. V was pared by 5 bases and J by 7 bases, with 14 bases between. The CDR3 contains 12 residues. Germline CDR1 and CDR2: GTSNPN and SVGIG (reference sequence).

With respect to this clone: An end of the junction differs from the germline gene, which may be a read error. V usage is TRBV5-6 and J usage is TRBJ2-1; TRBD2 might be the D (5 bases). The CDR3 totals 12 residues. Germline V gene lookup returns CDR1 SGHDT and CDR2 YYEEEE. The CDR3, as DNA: TGTGCCAGCAGCTTGGCAAGCGGTAAAGGGCTCTTC. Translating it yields CASSLASGKGLF.

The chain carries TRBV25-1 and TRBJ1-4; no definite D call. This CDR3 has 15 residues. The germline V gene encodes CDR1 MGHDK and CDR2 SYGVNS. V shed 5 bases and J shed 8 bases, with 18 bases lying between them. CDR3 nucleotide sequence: TGTGCCAGCAGTAGCCTTTGGCAGCTCGGAGAAAAACTGTTTTTT. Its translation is CASSSLWQLGEKLFF.

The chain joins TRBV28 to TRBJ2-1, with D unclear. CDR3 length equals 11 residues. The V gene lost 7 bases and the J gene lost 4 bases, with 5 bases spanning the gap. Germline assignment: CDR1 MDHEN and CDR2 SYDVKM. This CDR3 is CASNDYNEQFF. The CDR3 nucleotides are TGTGCCAGCAATGATTACAATGAGCAGTTCTTC.

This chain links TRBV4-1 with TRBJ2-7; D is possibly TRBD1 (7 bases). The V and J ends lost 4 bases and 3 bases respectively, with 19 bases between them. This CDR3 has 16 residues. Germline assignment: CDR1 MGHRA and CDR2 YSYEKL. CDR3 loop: CASSRRRTGLNYEQYF. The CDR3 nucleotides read TGCGCCAGCAGCCGTCGGCGGACAGGACTAAACTACGAGCAGTACTTC.

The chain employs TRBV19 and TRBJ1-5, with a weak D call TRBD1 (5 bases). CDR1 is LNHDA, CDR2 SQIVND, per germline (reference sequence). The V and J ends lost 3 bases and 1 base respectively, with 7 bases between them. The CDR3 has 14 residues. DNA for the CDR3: TGTGCCAGTAGTATCGGGACCAGCAATCAGCCCCAGCATTTT. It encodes CASSIGTSNQPQHF.

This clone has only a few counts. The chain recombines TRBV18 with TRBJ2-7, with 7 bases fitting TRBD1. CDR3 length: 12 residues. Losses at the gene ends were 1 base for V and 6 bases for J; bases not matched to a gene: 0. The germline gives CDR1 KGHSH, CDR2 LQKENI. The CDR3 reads CASSPQGAEQYF. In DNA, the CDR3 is TGTGCCAGCTCACCACAGGGGGCCGAGCAGTACTTC.

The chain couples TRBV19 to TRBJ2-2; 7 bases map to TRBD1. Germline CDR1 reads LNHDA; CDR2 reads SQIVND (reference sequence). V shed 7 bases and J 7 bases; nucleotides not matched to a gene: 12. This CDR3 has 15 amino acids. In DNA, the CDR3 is TGTGCCAGTACCCTAGACAGGGCTAGGAACGGGGAGCTGTTTTTT. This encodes CASTLDRARNGELFF. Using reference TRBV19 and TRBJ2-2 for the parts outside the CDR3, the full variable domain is DGGITQSPKYLFRKEGQNVTLSCEQNLNHDAMYWYRQDPGQGLRLIYYSQIVNDFQKGDIAEGYSVSREKKESFPLTVTSAQKNPTAFYLCASTLDRARNGELFFGEGSRLTVL.

The CDR3 sequence is CASSGGLLGALYEQYF. CDR3 DNA: TGTGCCAGCAGTGGAGGATTGTTGGGAGCCCTCTACGAGCAGTACTTC. The V and J genes are TRBV6-1 and TRBJ2-7; TRBD2 is a possible D gene (5 bases). This CDR3 comprises 16 residues. Germline lookup yields CDR1 MNHNS and CDR2 SASEGT. The V end was cut by 4 bases, the J end by 3 bases, with 19 bases between.

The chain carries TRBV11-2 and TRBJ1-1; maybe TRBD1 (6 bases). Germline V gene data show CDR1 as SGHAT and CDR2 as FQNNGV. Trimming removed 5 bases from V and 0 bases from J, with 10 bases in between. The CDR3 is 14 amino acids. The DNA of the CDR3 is TGTGCCAGCAGCAGAGGACAGCTGAACACTGAAGCTTTCTTT. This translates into CASSRGQLNTEAFF.

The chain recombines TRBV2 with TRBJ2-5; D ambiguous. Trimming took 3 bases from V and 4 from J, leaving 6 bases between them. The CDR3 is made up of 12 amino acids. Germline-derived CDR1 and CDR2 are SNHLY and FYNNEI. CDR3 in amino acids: CASSDYPETQYF. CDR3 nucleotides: TGTGCCAGCAGTGATTATCCAGAGACCCAGTACTTC.

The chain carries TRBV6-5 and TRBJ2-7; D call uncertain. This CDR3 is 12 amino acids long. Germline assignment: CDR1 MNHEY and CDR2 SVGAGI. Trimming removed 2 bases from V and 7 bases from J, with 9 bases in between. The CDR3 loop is CASSYPSWEQYF. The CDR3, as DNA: TGTGCCAGCAGTTACCCTTCTTGGGAGCAGTACTTC.

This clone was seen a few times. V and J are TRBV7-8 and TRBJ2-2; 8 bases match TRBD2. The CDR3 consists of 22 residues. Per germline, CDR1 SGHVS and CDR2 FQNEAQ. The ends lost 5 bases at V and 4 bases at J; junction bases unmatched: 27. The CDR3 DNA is TGTGCCAGCAGCCCTTTTATTTTAGCGGGACAACCTACTAGGTATCGCACCGGGGAGCTGTTTTTT. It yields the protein CASSPFILAGQPTRYRTGELFF.

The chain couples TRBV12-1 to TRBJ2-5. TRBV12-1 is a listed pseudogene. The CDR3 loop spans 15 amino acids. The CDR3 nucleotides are TGTGCCAGCAGCTTTCAGTCCGGCCCCCGGGAGACCCAGTACTTC. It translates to CASSFQSGPRETQYF.

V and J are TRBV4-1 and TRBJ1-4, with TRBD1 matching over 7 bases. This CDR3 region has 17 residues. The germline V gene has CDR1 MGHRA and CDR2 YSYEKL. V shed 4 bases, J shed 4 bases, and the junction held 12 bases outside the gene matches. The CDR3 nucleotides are TGCGCCAGCAGCCTCACACAGGGGATCCGCTTTAATGAAAAACTGTTTTTT. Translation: CASSLTQGIRFNEKLFF.

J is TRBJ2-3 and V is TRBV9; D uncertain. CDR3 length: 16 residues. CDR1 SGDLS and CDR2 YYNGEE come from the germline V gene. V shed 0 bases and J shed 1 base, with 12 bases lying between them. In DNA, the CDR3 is TGTGCCAGCAGCGTAGCCCCCTTTGGACGCACAGATACGCAGTATTTT. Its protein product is CASSVAPFGRTDTQYF.

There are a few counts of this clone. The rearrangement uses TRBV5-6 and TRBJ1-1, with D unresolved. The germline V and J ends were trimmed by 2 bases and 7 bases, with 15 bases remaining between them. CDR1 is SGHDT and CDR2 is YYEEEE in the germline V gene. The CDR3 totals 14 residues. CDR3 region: CASSFFQLSGEAFF. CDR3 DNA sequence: TGTGCCAGCAGCTTTTTTCAGCTGAGTGGTGAAGCTTTCTTT.

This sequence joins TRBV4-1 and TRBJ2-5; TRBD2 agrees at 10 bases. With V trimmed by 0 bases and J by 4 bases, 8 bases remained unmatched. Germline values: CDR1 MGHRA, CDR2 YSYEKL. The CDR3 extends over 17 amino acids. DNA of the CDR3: TGCGCCAGCAGCCAAGACCCTAGCGGGAGTGAGGGAGAGACCCAGTACTTC. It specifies CASSQDPSGSEGETQYF.